This T cell receptor beta chain was sequenced during a study of T cell responses to AZD1222 COVID-19 vaccine. Background on the study: Doses given second, at about 4 or about 12 weeks, were pooled. General study results and limits: Clonal diversity was possibly underestimated, and the donors were mostly white British, with more females. The CD4 TCRs associated with vaccination extended across spike and predominated at 160-218 and 743-854.

Between the trimmed V and J ends, which lost 5 bases and 2 bases, there was a span of 4 bases. This CDR3 has 12 amino acids. Germline loops: CDR1 LNHDA, CDR2 SQIVND (reference sequence). Sequencing was performed with immunoSEQ multiplex PCR; in TCRdb, only in-frame clones are kept and a portion is missing. The profile shows 90,000 to 120,000 clones, roughly 90% of them singletons. As regards this clone: Its specificity is unknown.

The sequenced sample was peripheral blood, obtained on day 0 of AZD1222 vaccination. The sequence was obtained from an adult in good health. The chain recombines TRBV19 with TRBJ1-5; D ambiguous. CDR3 in amino acids: CASSRGNQPQHF. DNA for the CDR3: TGTGCCAGTAGTCGAGGCAATCAGCCCCAGCATTTT.